The 13 T cell receptor beta chains below were found in one sample sequenced in a study of blood T cells in healthy people across ages. PCR was performed a second time for roughly 7 to 12 cycles using a sample-barcoded 5' primer and a J-beta primer mix. TCRdb reprocessed the 5' RACE reads with MiXCR, giving one entry per CDR3 protein. The data hold roughly 800,000 distinct CDR3 sequences, with roughly 50% observed a single time. The source material was blood. All receptors derive from a young man in good health.

This rearrangement joins TRBV4-2 to TRBJ2-4, with 9 nucleotides matching TRBD1. The DNA end is more similar to TRBJ2-7, so the J call may be wrong. The CDR3 consists of 16 residues. Germline assignment: CDR1 LGHNA and CDR2 YNFKEQ. The CDR3 reads CASSHPPGTGTYEQYF. The CDR3 DNA is TGTGCCAGCAGCCATCCACCCGGGACAGGGACCTACGAGCAGTACTTC.

The table lists this clonotype with a few counts. The chain recombines TRBV6-5 with TRBJ2-1; D remains unclear. The V end was cut by 6 bases, the J end by 3 bases, with 6 bases between. Germline CDR1 and CDR2: MNHEY and SVGAGI. CDR3 length: 12 amino acids. The CDR3 reads CASRGFYNEQFF. DNA for the CDR3: TGTGCCAGCAGGGGCTTCTACAATGAGCAGTTCTTC.

The V gene is TRBV3-1, the J gene TRBJ2-7, with D perhaps matching TRBD1 or TRBD2 (5 bases each). The germline V gene has CDR1 LGHDT and CDR2 YNNKEL (reference sequence). The V and J ends lost 0 bases and 11 bases respectively, with 11 bases between them. The CDR3 covers 12 residues. Here the CDR3 DNA reads TGTGCCAGCAGCCAAGAAGGCCAGGGAGAGTACTTC. This encodes CASSQEGQGEYF.

The rearrangement joins TRBV7-2 to TRBJ2-3; possibly TRBD2 for D (6 bases). There are 15 residues in the CDR3. CDR1 is SGHTA, CDR2 FQGNSA, per germline. Trimming stripped 6 bases from V and 0 bases from J, with 13 bases between. Here the CDR3 reads CASRSLALSTDTQYF. The CDR3, as DNA: TGTGCCAGCAGATCTCTAGCGCTGAGCACAGATACGCAGTATTTT.

The gene calls are TRBV4-3 and TRBJ1-1; D is uncertain. The germline CDR1 and CDR2 sequences are LGHNA and YSLEER. Trimming left V 0 bases short and J 3 bases short, with 8 bases between. The CDR3 has 14 residues. The CDR3 DNA sequence: TGCGCCAGCAGCCAAGATGGACGGTACACTGAAGCTTTCTTT. Translating it yields CASSQDGRYTEAFF.

This clonotype was detected a few times. The CDR3 spells CASSELRSQETQYF. The CDR3, as DNA: TGTGCCAGCAGTGAATTGCGGAGCCAAGAGACCCAGTACTTC. The rearrangement joins TRBV6-1 to TRBJ2-5; the D is unclear. Germline CDR1 and CDR2: MNHNS and SASEGT. Trimming stripped 2 bases from V and 1 base from J, with 8 bases between. The CDR3 spans 14 residues.

The chain couples TRBV21-1 to TRBJ2-4; the table names TRBD1, a call not compared with the DNA. The J call may be mistaken, given a closer DNA end match to TRBJ2-7. TRBV21-1 is deemed a pseudogene. The CDR3 totals 14 residues. In nucleotides, the CDR3 is TGTGCCAGCAGCAAAACGGGACAGACGTACGAGCAGTACTTC. As protein: CASSKTGQTYEQYF.

The rearrangement joins TRBV25-1 to TRBJ1-6; no firm D call. The CDR3 is made up of 13 amino acids. Germline CDR1 MGHDK, CDR2 SYGVNS. Trimming left V 11 bases short and J 10 bases short, with 18 bases between. CDR3 DNA sequence: TGTGCCTCCGGGCCCCGGGTAGGATCACCCCTCCACTTT. This sequence encodes CASGPRVGSPLHF.

This clonotype has just a few counts. The V and J genes are TRBV10-3 and TRBJ2-3; D is unresolved. CDR3 length: 15 amino acids. Germline CDR1 reads ENHRY; CDR2 reads SYGVKD. V lost 4 bases, J lost 5 bases, and 16 bases lay in between. Here the CDR3 DNA reads TGTGCCATCAGTGCAACCGACTCCCATGGAGATACGCAGTATTTT. Residues: CAISATDSHGDTQYF.

This chain connects TRBV7-2 to TRBJ1-6; D perhaps matches TRBD1 (6 bases). The CDR3 has 14 amino acids. CDR1 is SGHTA, CDR2 FQGNSA, per germline. V gave up 5 bases and J gave up 3 bases, with 8 bases separating them. The CDR3 DNA follows: TGTGCCAGCAGCCGACAGGACTATAATTCACCCCTCCACTTT. It translates to CASSRQDYNSPLHF.

This chain joins TRBV4-2 and TRBJ2-1; D remains unclear. With 0 bases removed from V and 0 bases from J, the gap between germline ends came to 6 bases. CDR1 is LGHNA, CDR2 YNFKEQ, per germline. The CDR3 length is 15 residues. For the CDR3, the DNA is TGTGCCAGCAGCCAAGAGGTCCGCTCCTACAATGAGCAGTTCTTC. This codes for CASSQEVRSYNEQFF.

This clonotype is a singleton in its sample. As DNA, the CDR3 is TGTGCCACCCTGCGGGTCGCAGCGAGCACTGAAGCTTTCTTT. As protein: CATLRVAASTEAFF. J is TRBJ1-1 and V is TRBV6-5; D is undetermined. V lost 10 bases to trimming and J lost 4 bases, with 19 bases between them. CDR3 length: 14 amino acids. Germline loops: CDR1 MNHEY, CDR2 SVGAGI.

In this sample, this clonotype turned up a few times. The chain carries TRBV7-2 and TRBJ2-1; 11 positions match TRBD2. The germline V gene has CDR1 SGHTA and CDR2 FQGNSA. CDR3 length equals 15 residues. V lost 5 bases, J lost 4 bases, and 4 bases stayed unmatched. CDR3 coding DNA: TGTGCCAGCAGCCCATGGACTAGCGGGTACAATGAGCAGTTCTTC. This sequence encodes CASSPWTSGYNEQFF.